Detailed here is one T cell receptor (beta chain). The antigen remains unidentified. The sample originates from a study of vaccination effects on CD4 cells after COVID-19. V shed 0 bases and J shed 1 base, with 10 bases lying between them. Looked up from germline, CDR1 is KGHDR and CDR2 is SFDVKD. This CDR3 is built from 16 residues. Sequenced by immunoSEQ multiplex PCR; TCRdb stores in-frame clones only, minus some. This sample yields 55,000 to 80,000 clones, of which around 76% are seen a single time; approximately 4.3% belongs to the top ten. Antigen-specific CD4+ T cell clonotypes were called by their expansion after viral peptide-pool culture in ViraFEST. Subsequent to a culture period of about nine days, CD4+ T cells were isolated. Vaccinees lacked prior SARS-CoV-2 infection and tested negative for nucleocapsid antibodies.

This clonotype originated in a human donor who received a COVID-19 vaccine. The genes are TRBV24-1 and TRBJ2-3, with no clear D. The starting material was CD4+ T cells from PBMCs cultured with HCoV-OC43 spike peptides, obtained before COVID-19 vaccination. Described subset: HCoV-OC43 spike overlapping peptide pool stimulation. Here the CDR3 DNA reads TGTGCCACCAGTGATTTGAACGGTGTCGGCACAGATACGCAGTATTTT. It translates to CATSDLNGVGTDTQYF.